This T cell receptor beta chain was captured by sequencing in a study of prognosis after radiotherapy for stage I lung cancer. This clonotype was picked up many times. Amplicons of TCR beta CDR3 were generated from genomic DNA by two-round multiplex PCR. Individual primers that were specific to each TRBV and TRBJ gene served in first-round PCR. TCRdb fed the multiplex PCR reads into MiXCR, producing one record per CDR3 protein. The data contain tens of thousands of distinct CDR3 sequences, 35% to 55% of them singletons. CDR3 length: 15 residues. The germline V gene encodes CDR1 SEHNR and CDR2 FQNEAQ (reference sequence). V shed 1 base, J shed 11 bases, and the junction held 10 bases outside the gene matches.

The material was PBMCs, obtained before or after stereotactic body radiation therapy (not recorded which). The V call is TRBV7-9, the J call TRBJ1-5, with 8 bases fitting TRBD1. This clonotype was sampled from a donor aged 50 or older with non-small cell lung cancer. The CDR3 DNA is TGTGCCAGCAGCTTAGACGGGACAGGCTTTGTGTCCCAGCATTTT. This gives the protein CASSLDGTGFVSQHF. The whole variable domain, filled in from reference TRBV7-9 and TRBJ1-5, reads DTGVSQNPRHKITKRGQNVTFRCDPISEHNRLYWYRQTLGQGPEFLTYFQNEAQLEKSRLLSDRFSAERPKGSFSTLEIQRTEQGDSAMYLCASSLDGTGFVSQHFGDGTRLSIL.